The 28 T cell receptor beta chains presented below share a single source sample, sequenced in a study of long-term antiretroviral therapy in people with HIV. Researchers report immunoSEQ v3.0 was run at survey level. Assay: immunoSEQ multiplex PCR; the TCRdb copy retains only in-frame clones and omits some. The table has 15,000 to 20,000 clones, 80% to 90% seen once. Sequences were derived from unsorted PBMCs, sampled more than 2.2 years before starting antiretroviral therapy. Every receptor here comes from a woman aged 25 to 39 with HIV.

The chain joins TRBV30 to TRBJ2-1; a weak D match, TRBD1 (6 bases). V was trimmed by 4 bases and J by 6 bases, leaving 13 bases between them. The V gene's germline CDR1 is GTSNPN and CDR2 SVGIG (reference sequence). The CDR3 is 13 amino acids. CDR3 in amino acids: CAWNSQGSNEQFF. CDR3 bases: TGTGCCTGGAATTCACAGGGATCCAATGAGCAGTTCTTC.

This clone was counted once. This chain links TRBV6-1 with TRBJ2-2; D perhaps matches TRBD2 (7 bases). Germline CDR1 MNHNS, CDR2 SASEGT. Trimming stripped 11 bases from V and 0 bases from J, with 16 bases between. The CDR3 runs to 15 residues. The chain's CDR3 is CAGLGGGSNTGELFF. The DNA for the CDR3 is TGTGCCGGATTGGGGGGGGGCTCGAACACCGGGGAGCTGTTTTTT.

V usage is TRBV19 and J usage is TRBJ2-2; TRBD1 matches 9 bases. The CDR3 totals 15 residues. Germline V gives CDR1 LNHDA, CDR2 SQIVND (reference sequence). V was pared by 4 bases and J by 6 bases, with 6 bases of the junction left unmatched. The CDR3 loop is CASSRGQGVSGELFF. CDR3 bases: TGTGCCAGTAGTAGGGGACAGGGAGTTTCCGGGGAGCTGTTTTTT. The variable domain in full, with the rest retrieved from reference TRBV19 and TRBJ2-2, is DGGITQSPKYLFRKEGQNVTLSCEQNLNHDAMYWYRQDPGQGLRLIYYSQIVNDFQKGDIAEGYSVSREKKESFPLTVTSAQKNPTAFYLCASSRGQGVSGELFFGEGSRLTVL.

This sequence joins TRBV10-3 and TRBJ1-3, with a tentative D call TRBD1 (5 bases). From germline, CDR1 is ENHRY and CDR2 SYGVKD. There are 19 residues in the CDR3. Trimming left V 0 bases short and J 0 bases short, with 18 bases between. Here the CDR3 DNA reads TGTGCCATCAGTGAGTCGGATGCAGGGACTATGAGCTCTGGAAACACCATATATTTT. The encoded protein is CAISESDAGTMSSGNTIYF.

The chain uses TRBV11-2 and TRBJ2-5; D is uncertain. Between the trimmed V and J ends, which lost 1 base and 7 bases, there was a span of 10 bases. Per germline, CDR1 SGHAT and CDR2 FQNNGV. The CDR3 length is 13 residues. Written as DNA, the CDR3 is TGTGCCAGCAGCTTAGGGCCCGGGTGGACCCAGTACTTC. It yields the protein CASSLGPGWTQYF.

The chain uses TRBV12-5 and TRBJ2-7, with 7 bases aligning to TRBD1. V lost 2 bases to trimming and J lost 0 bases; unmatched junction nucleotides: 4. CDR1 LGHNT and CDR2 FRNRAP come from the germline V gene. The CDR3 is 15 residues long. CDR3 coding DNA: TGTGCTAGTGGTTTGAATCAGGGGGTCTCCTACGAGCAGTACTTC. Translation: CASGLNQGVSYEQYF.

This clone came up once. The chain couples TRBV2 to TRBJ1-4; 11 nucleotides align to TRBD1. Per the germline V gene, CDR1 is SNHLY and CDR2 is FYNNEI. With V trimmed by 5 bases and J by 8 bases, 4 bases remained unmatched. This CDR3 has 14 residues. CDR3 nucleotide sequence: TGTGCCAGCAGTAGGGACAGGGGGAGAGAAAAACTGTTTTTT. Its protein product is CASSRDRGREKLFF. Drawing the rest from reference TRBV2 and TRBJ1-4, the complete variable domain is EPEVTQTPSHQVTQMGQEVILRCVPISNHLYFYWYRQILGQKVEFLVSFYNNEISEKSEIFDDQFSVERPDGSNFTLKIRSTKLEDSAMYFCASSRDRGREKLFFGSGTQLSVL.

The chain is built from TRBV2 and TRBJ1-1, with no clear D. Trimming took off 8 bases at V and 8 bases at J, with 12 bases between the two ends. The germline gives CDR1 SNHLY, CDR2 FYNNEI. The CDR3 extends over 11 amino acids. CDR3 nucleotides: TGTGCCAGCGGAAAGATCGGAGAAGCTTTCTTT. Its protein is CASGKIGEAFF.

In its sample, this clone was seen once. The CDR3 protein is CASSLAGGQNQPQHF. The CDR3, as DNA: TGTGCCAGCAGCTTAGCGGGGGGACAGAATCAGCCCCAGCATTTT. The chain joins TRBV7-8 to TRBJ1-5, with 7 bases fitting TRBD1. This CDR3 comprises 15 residues. V was clipped by 0 bases and J by 4 bases; unmatched bases: 3. Germline assignment: CDR1 SGHVS and CDR2 FQNEAQ.

V usage is TRBV30 and J usage is TRBJ2-1; 7 bases align to TRBD2. Per germline, CDR1 GTSNPN and CDR2 SVGIG (reference sequence). This CDR3 is 11 amino acids long. In DNA form, the CDR3 reads TGTGCGGGGGGGTGGGGGAATGAGCAGTTCTTC. Amino acids: CAGGWGNEQFF.

V is TRBV9 and J is TRBJ1-2, with D possibly matching TRBD1 (5 bases). CDR3 length: 15 residues. In germline, CDR1 is SGDLS, CDR2 YYNGEE. Trimming took off 0 bases at V and 8 bases at J, with 17 bases between the two ends. The CDR3: CASSVGGVGQGGYTF. Written as DNA, the CDR3 is TGTGCCAGCAGCGTAGGGGGGGTAGGTCAGGGAGGCTACACCTTC.

The chain links TRBV7-2 to TRBJ2-6; 9 bases match TRBD1. Per the germline V gene, CDR1 is SGHTA and CDR2 is FQGNSA. Trimming cost V 2 bases and J 0 bases; bases outside gene matches: 2. The length of the CDR3 is 17 residues. CDR3 in amino acids: CASSLTGGLSGANVLTF. CDR3 nucleotide sequence: TGTGCCAGCAGCTTAACAGGGGGCCTCTCTGGGGCCAACGTCCTGACTTTC.

The chain carries TRBV5-6 and TRBJ2-3; either TRBD1 or TRBD2 may supply D (6 bases each). Germline CDR1 SGHDT, CDR2 YYEEEE. The CDR3 length is 15 residues. The V end was cut by 4 bases, the J end by 0 bases, with 12 bases between. CDR3 in DNA: TGTGCCAGCAGCCGGGGGCGCCTTAGCACAGATACGCAGTATTTT. Translated, it gives CASSRGRLSTDTQYF.

Here the CDR3 reads CASSLLIGSSGNTIYF. DNA of the CDR3: TGTGCCAGCAGCTTATTGATCGGCAGCTCTGGAAACACCATATATTTT. The gene calls are TRBV5-6 and TRBJ1-3; D is unresolved. V was cut by 2 bases and J by 0 bases, with 12 bases left in between. The CDR3 sequence is 16 residues long. Germline V gene sequence: CDR1 SGHDT, CDR2 YYEEEE.

The chain employs TRBV4-3 and TRBJ2-5; 9 bases match TRBD2. The CDR3 extends over 16 amino acids. Per the germline V gene, CDR1 is LGHNA and CDR2 is YSLEER. V lost 0 bases, J lost 5 bases, and 7 bases stayed unmatched. The CDR3 spells CASSQDGAGGRETQYF. The DNA of the CDR3 is TGCGCCAGCAGCCAAGACGGAGCGGGGGGCAGGGAGACCCAGTACTTC.

The rearrangement joins TRBV5-1 to TRBJ2-7; TRBD1 aligns across 7 bases. V lost 1 base and J lost 1; bases outside the gene matches: 11. The CDR3 runs 17 residues. Germline values: CDR1 SGHRS, CDR2 YFSETQ. The CDR3 region is CASSLNPGGGESYEQYF. The CDR3 region has the DNA TGCGCCAGCAGCTTGAACCCAGGGGGTGGTGAGTCCTACGAGCAGTACTTC.

The chain combines TRBV7-6 with TRBJ2-5, with D possibly being TRBD2 (5 bases). The CDR3 runs to 13 residues. V was shortened by 4 bases and J by 5 bases, with 11 bases between the two germline ends. The germline gives CDR1 SGHVS, CDR2 FNYEAQ. The CDR3 spells CASSSTRLETQYF. Written as DNA, the CDR3 is TGTGCCAGCAGCTCTACTAGACTGGAGACCCAGTACTTC. The whole variable domain, remainder taken from reference TRBV7-6 and TRBJ2-5, is GAGVSQSPRYKVTKRGQDVALRCDPISGHVSLYWYRQALGQGPEFLTYFNYEAQQDKSGLPNDRFSAERPEGSISTLTIQRTEQRDSAMYRCASSSTRLETQYFGPGTRLLVL.

This clone appeared a few times. The same CDR3 also results from other DNA sequences found in this sample. This chain joins TRBV4-3 and TRBJ1-3; D is ambiguous. CDR1 is LGHNA, CDR2 YSLEER, per germline. The V end was cut by 0 bases, the J end by 0 bases, with 9 bases between. The CDR3 length is 16 residues. The CDR3 spells CASSQDPGDSGNTIYF. The CDR3 coding sequence is TGCGCCAGCAGCCAAGATCCTGGAGACTCTGGAAACACCATATATTTT.

In its sample, this clone was seen once. The chain links TRBV4-1 to TRBJ1-1; D perhaps matches TRBD1 (6 bases). Germline CDR1 and CDR2: MGHRA and YSYEKL. The CDR3 extends over 15 amino acids. Trimming removed 4 bases from V and 0 bases from J, with 12 bases in between. The chain's CDR3 is CASSPRQEMNTEAFF. The CDR3 DNA follows: TGCGCCAGCAGCCCCCGACAGGAGATGAACACTGAAGCTTTCTTT.

The chain uses TRBV7-9 and TRBJ1-1; D is unclear. The germline V gene has CDR1 SEHNR and CDR2 FQNEAQ (reference sequence). The length of the CDR3 is 12 residues. V lost 0 bases to trimming and J lost 8 bases, with 7 bases between them. The DNA of the CDR3 is TGTGCCAGCAGCTTAGCGGGTGAAGAAGCTTTCTTT. Amino acid sequence: CASSLAGEEAFF. The full variable domain, with the rest looked up from reference TRBV7-9 and TRBJ1-1, is DTGVSQNPRHKITKRGQNVTFRCDPISEHNRLYWYRQTLGQGPEFLTYFQNEAQLEKSRLLSDRFSAERPKGSFSTLEIQRTEQGDSAMYLCASSLAGEEAFFGQGTRLTVV.

This clone is termed medium-sized. The genes are TRBV12-5 and TRBJ2-2, with D perhaps being TRBD1 or TRBD2 (5 bases each). The CDR3 length is 14 residues. V was cut by 7 bases and J by 6 bases, with 15 bases left in between. From germline, CDR1 is LGHNT and CDR2 FRNRAP. CDR3 in amino acids: CASALGDLAGELFF. The CDR3 DNA sequence: TGTGCTAGTGCCCTAGGGGACCTCGCCGGGGAGCTGTTTTTT.

CDR3 loop: CASSLVWGSQETQYF. The CDR3 DNA follows: TGTGCCAGCAGCTTAGTTTGGGGGAGCCAAGAGACCCAGTACTTC. V gene TRBV7-9 combines with J gene TRBJ2-5; the D gene could be TRBD1 or TRBD2 (5 bases each). The germline V gene has CDR1 SEHNR and CDR2 FQNEAQ (reference sequence). Trimming removed 1 base from V and 1 base from J, with 10 bases in between. There are 15 residues in the CDR3.

This clone was seen only once. The V call is TRBV5-1, the J call TRBJ2-7; the D gene could be TRBD1 or TRBD2 (6 bases each). This CDR3 is 15 amino acids long. The germline V gene has CDR1 SGHRS and CDR2 YFSETQ. V was shortened by 4 bases and J by 3 bases, with 17 bases between the two germline ends. The CDR3 protein is CASSIVGGPGYEQYF. The CDR3 DNA follows: TGCGCCAGCAGCATTGTAGGGGGGCCGGGCTACGAGCAGTACTTC.

The rearrangement links TRBV2 to TRBJ1-6; D might be TRBD1 (5 bases). V lost 11 bases to trimming and J lost 7 bases, with 15 bases between them. The CDR3 loop spans 13 amino acids. Looked up from germline, CDR1 is SNHLY and CDR2 is FYNNEI. The DNA of the CDR3 is TGTGCCCAGGGCAGGCGAATAAATTCACCCCTCCACTTT. Translation gives CAQGRRINSPLHF.

In regard to this clone: The junction does not match germline at one end; this may be a read error. Other DNA sequences in the same sample also yield this CDR3. J is TRBJ2-7 and V is TRBV7-9; 12 nucleotides agree with TRBD2. The germline V gene has CDR1 SEHNR and CDR2 FQNEAQ (reference sequence). The CDR3 length is 16 residues. CDR3 coding DNA: TGTGCCAGCAGCCCAACGACTAGCGGGGGATCCTACGAGCAGTACTTT. Protein sequence: CASSPTTSGGSYEQYF.

The V and J genes are TRBV5-1 and TRBJ1-4; a possible D gene is TRBD1 (5 bases). The CDR3 is 17 residues long. V was cut by 0 bases and J by 8 bases, with 20 bases left in between. CDR1 is SGHRS, CDR2 YFSETQ, per germline. The DNA of the CDR3 is TGCGCCAGCAGCTTGGGTTGGAGGGGAGAAGCGGACGAAAAACTGTTTTTT. It codes for CASSLGWRGEADEKLFF. Full variable domain (rest looked up from reference TRBV5-1 and TRBJ1-4): KAGVTQTPRYLIKTRGQQVTLSCSPISGHRSVSWYQQTPGQGLQFLFEYFSETQRNKGNFPGRFSGRQFSNSRSEMNVSTLELGDSALYLCASSLGWRGEADEKLFFGSGTQLSVL.

The CDR3 protein is CASSDPRTLGSYNEQFF. CDR3 coding DNA: TGTGCCAGCAGTGACCCCCGGACCCTCGGCTCCTACAATGAGCAGTTCTTC. This chain joins TRBV6-1 and TRBJ2-1, with unresolved D. This CDR3 is 17 amino acids long. Looked up from germline, CDR1 is MNHNS and CDR2 is SASEGT. Trimming stripped 3 bases from V and 0 bases from J, with 15 bases between.

The gene calls are TRBV27 and TRBJ1-4; TRBD1 might be the D (6 bases). Trimming took off 3 bases at V and 0 bases at J, with 11 bases between the two ends. This CDR3 region has 16 residues. Germline CDR1 reads MNHEY; CDR2 reads SMNVEV (reference sequence). CDR3: CASSFSTGTTNEKLFF. CDR3 nucleotide sequence: TGTGCCAGCAGTTTCTCAACAGGGACAACTAATGAAAAACTGTTTTTT.